The 30 T cell receptor beta chains in this list originate from one sample, sequenced in a study of glioma-infiltrating T cells. Amplification of TCR alpha and beta CDR3 regions from RNA used iRepertoire nested multiplex PCR. A single record per CDR3 protein comes from TCRdb applying MiXCR to the multiplex PCR reads. Here the sample spans some 10,000 distinct CDR3 sequences, approximately 60% being singletons. The source material was glioma tissue, nonneoplastic brain tissue, or PBMCs (not recorded which). These receptors came from a human donor with low-grade glioma or glioblastoma, undergoing nonglioma brain surgery, or in good health (not recorded which).

This chain uses TRBV28 with TRBJ2-5, with D maybe TRBD2 (7 bases). V lost 7 bases, J lost 14 bases, and 32 bases lay in between. Per the germline V gene, CDR1 is MDHEN and CDR2 is SYDVKM. The CDR3 covers 16 residues. This chain's CDR3 is CASTSADWRGQETYYF. The CDR3 bases are TGTGCCAGCACTTCCGCCGACTGGCGGGGGCAAGAGACCTATTACTTC.

V and J are TRBV6-4 and TRBJ2-3; D is unresolved. The CDR3 sequence is 16 residues long. CDR1 MRHNA and CDR2 SNTAGT come from the germline V gene. Trimming took 4 bases from V and 1 from J, leaving 15 bases between them. In DNA, the CDR3 is TGTGCCAGCAGTGGGAAGGCGGAATCGGGCACAGATACGCAGTATTTT. This gives the protein CASSGKAESGTDTQYF.

This clonotype is large (0.1 to 1%) in the sample. The chain carries TRBV27 and TRBJ2-1, with 8 nucleotides matching TRBD1. Germline V lookup: CDR1 MNHEY, CDR2 SMNVEV (reference sequence). With 7 bases clipped from V and 8 bases from J, the junction kept 7 bases outside the gene matches. The CDR3 sequence is 13 residues long. The CDR3 bases are TGTGCCAGCACCCGGACAGGGAATTATGAGCAGTTCTTC. Its translation: CASTRTGNYEQFF.

Turning to this clonotype: At one end the junction does not follow the germline gene, possibly because of a read error. The chain links TRBV6-2 or TRBV6-3 to TRBJ2-5; 7 nucleotides align to TRBD2. CDR1 and CDR2 (germline): MNHEY, SVGEGT. The CDR3 extends over 13 amino acids. CDR3 region: CAREGGAQETKYF. Written as DNA, the CDR3 is TGTGCCAGAGAGGGAGGGGCTCAAGAGACCAAGTACTTC.

Points on this clonotype: The junction and the germline gene differ at one end; a read error may be behind it. The chain uses TRBV15 and TRBJ1-4; D is unclear. CDR1 is LNHNV, CDR2 YYDKDF, per germline (reference sequence). The CDR3 extends over 15 amino acids. CDR3 in amino acids: CATSILDATNEELFF. CDR3 nucleotide sequence: TGTGCCACCAGCATATTGGACGCAACTAATGAAGAACTTTTTTTT.

This clonotype is categorized as medium-sized (0.01 to 0.1%). V and J are TRBV25-1 and TRBJ2-7, with 10 nucleotides matching TRBD2. The CDR3 runs to 15 residues. Germline CDR1 reads MGHDK; CDR2 reads SYGVNS. V was pared by 4 bases and J by 5 bases, with 8 bases of the junction left unmatched. This CDR3 reads CASSATSGIWNEQYF. In DNA, the CDR3 is TGTGCCAGCAGTGCTACTAGCGGGATATGGAACGAGCAGTACTTC.

J is TRBJ1-5 and V is TRBV2, with D unclear. The germline gives CDR1 SNHLY, CDR2 FYNNEI. Trimming took 1 base from V and 5 from J, leaving 12 bases between them. The CDR3 totals 15 residues. CDR3 sequence: CASSEDVATHQPQHF. The CDR3, as DNA: TGTGCCAGCAGTGAAGACGTAGCTACCCATCAGCCCCAGCATTTT. The whole variable domain, remainder taken from reference TRBV2 and TRBJ1-5, is EPEVTQTPSHQVTQMGQEVILRCVPISNHLYFYWYRQILGQKVEFLVSFYNNEISEKSEIFDDQFSVERPDGSNFTLKIRSTKLEDSAMYFCASSEDVATHQPQHFGDGTRLSIL.

A word on this clonotype: Mismatch with germline at one junction end may stem from a read error. The chain has TRBV24-1 and TRBJ2-1; possible D gene TRBD1, 5 bases. CDR1 and CDR2 from the germline V gene are KGHDR and SFDVKD. The CDR3 extends over 14 amino acids. The DNA of the CDR3 is TGTGCCACCAGTGGTTTAAGGCAGGGCAATGAGCAGCTCTTC. Translated: CATSGLRQGNEQLF.

Of note for this clonotype: An end of the junction does not agree with germline; a read error may underlie this. This chain joins TRBV3-1 and TRBJ2-1; perhaps TRBD1 as D (6 bases). From germline, CDR1 is LGHDT and CDR2 YNNKEL (reference sequence). The CDR3 loop spans 11 amino acids. The CDR3 loop is CASSLGGEKFF. In DNA form, the CDR3 reads TGTGCCAGCAGCCTAGGGGGTGAGAAGTTCTTC.

This clonotype was recorded at least ten times. A much bigger clone sits one base away, suggesting this may be a read error. The V gene is TRBV7-2, the J gene TRBJ1-2; 8 bases match TRBD1. Trimming removed 4 bases from V and 4 bases from J; junction bases left unmatched: 11. The CDR3 is 16 amino acids. Germline-derived CDR1 and CDR2 are SGHTA and FQGNSA. CDR3 bases: TGTGCCAGCAGCTCCCCAGGACAGGGCGGGTTCTATGGCTACACCTTC. This sequence encodes CASSSPGQGGFYGYTF.

The V gene is TRBV10-2, the J gene TRBJ2-1; the D is unclear. The CDR3 contains 14 residues. V lost 6 bases and J lost 13, with 22 bases in between. Germline V gene data show CDR1 as WSHSY and CDR2 as SAAADI. CDR3 in amino acids: CASSFKAEQETQFF. DNA of the CDR3: TGCGCCAGCAGCTTCAAGGCGGAACAAGAGACCCAGTTCTTC.

V is TRBV7-2 and J is TRBJ2-3; 9 bases line up with TRBD1. J was trimmed by 2 bases and V by 5 bases; bases with no gene match: 5. Germline CDR1 and CDR2: SGHTA and FQGNSA. CDR3 length: 15 residues. CDR3 sequence (DNA): TGTGCCAGCAGCAGTGGACAGGGGTACACAGATACGCAGTATTTT. This sequence encodes CASSSGQGYTDTQYF.

About this clonotype itself: An end of the junction does not agree with germline; a read error may underlie this. The chain couples TRBV20-1 to TRBJ2-7; D might be TRBD1 or TRBD2, each matching 5 bases. CDR3 length: 14 amino acids. Germline CDR1 and CDR2: DFQATT and SNEGSKA (reference sequence). The CDR3: CSSSLGTWGQWQYF. The DNA of the CDR3 is TGCAGTTCTAGCCTCGGGACCTGGGGTCAGTGGCAGTACTTC.

This clonotype was counted at least ten times. A single base separates this from a much larger clone, so it may be a read error. This chain joins TRBV2 and TRBJ1-5; D ambiguous. Germline CDR1 and CDR2: SNHLY and FYNNEI. This CDR3 contains 15 residues. V was trimmed by 7 bases and J by 3 bases, leaving 16 bases between them. The CDR3 sequence: CASTEGIYNNQPQHF. The CDR3, as DNA: TGTGCCAGCACCGAGGGTATATATAACAATCAGCCCCAGCATTTT.

With respect to this clonotype: Because the CDR3's place on the DNA is in doubt, the DNA is left out and the CDR3 is given as listed by TCRdb. V is TRBV11-2 and J is TRBJ1-1; the DNA was not compared with TRBD1, the D call given in the table. The CDR3 region is 14 residues in length, termini included. Germline V lookup: CDR1 SGHAT, CDR2 FQNNGV. The CDR3 reads CVSSVGRGNTEAFF.

A word on this clonotype: An end of the junction does not agree with germline; a read error may underlie this. The V gene is TRBV19, the J gene TRBJ1-5; 8 bases align to TRBD1. CDR1 is LNHDA and CDR2 is SQIVND in the germline V gene (reference sequence). This CDR3 region has 13 residues. The CDR3 here is CAGSPGQGKPQHF. DNA for the CDR3: TGTGCCGGTAGCCCAGGACAGGGCAAGCCCCAGCATTTT.

Concerning this clonotype: It may be a read error: a sequence one base away is much more abundant. V gene TRBV14 combines with J gene TRBJ1-3; 7 bases fit TRBD1. This CDR3 contains 15 residues. CDR1 is SGHDN and CDR2 is FVKESK in the germline V gene. CDR3 bases: TGTGCCAGCAGCCGGGACAGTCGCTCTGGAAGCACCATACATTTT. This translates into CASSRDSRSGSTIHF.

Comments on this clonotype: A much larger clonotype is one base distant, so this may be a read error. The chain is built from TRBV7-3 and TRBJ2-3; TRBD2 matches 8 bases. CDR3 size: 15 residues. CDR1 is SGHTA and CDR2 is FQGTGA in the germline V gene. CDR3: CAISPREGSTDTQYF. The CDR3 region has the DNA TGTGCCATCAGCCCACGGGAGGGTAGCACAGATACGCAGTATTTT.

This clonotype was seen a few times. The rearrangement links TRBV28 to TRBJ1-1; D not certain. With 10 bases removed from V and 6 bases from J, the gap between germline ends came to 6 bases. Germline loops: CDR1 MDHEN, CDR2 SYDVKM. The CDR3 runs 9 residues. The CDR3: CATASEAFF. Here the CDR3 DNA reads TGTGCCACGGCCTCTGAAGCTTTCTTT.

As for this clonotype: The junction departs from the called germline gene at one end, perhaps through a read error. CDR3 DNA: TGCAGCGTTGTAGACAATGAGCATCTCTTC. Translating gives CSVVDNEHLF. The chain combines TRBV29-1 with TRBJ2-1; D not certain. The germline CDR1 and CDR2 sequences are SQVTM and ANQGSEA. The CDR3 totals 10 residues.

The rearrangement links TRBV29-1 to TRBJ2-5; the D gene is possibly TRBD2 (5 bases). The V gene lost 8 bases and the J gene lost 2 bases, with 15 bases spanning the gap. The CDR3 runs 13 residues. CDR1 is SQVTM, CDR2 ANQGSEA, per germline. CDR3 loop: CSLVSDWQETQYF. The CDR3 DNA reads as TGCAGCTTAGTATCGGACTGGCAAGAGACCCAGTACTTC.

The sample holds one count of this clonotype. Germline and junction disagree at one end, which may indicate a read error. CDR3 in amino acids: CASSEGSYSSPLNF. CDR3 DNA: TGTGCCAGCAGTGAAGGCTCCTATAGTTCACCCCTCAACTTT. The V gene is TRBV2, the J gene TRBJ1-6; no firm D call. The length of the CDR3 is 14 residues. Germline CDR1 SNHLY, CDR2 FYNNEI.

This chain links TRBV6-1 with TRBJ2-1; TRBD2 might be the D (6 bases). Germline loops: CDR1 MNHNS, CDR2 SASEGT. V was pared by 10 bases and J by 10 bases, with 20 bases between. The CDR3 sequence is 13 residues long. The CDR3 sequence: CAKMSWDFEEQFF. The CDR3 DNA reads TGTGCCAAAATGAGTTGGGACTTCGAGGAGCAGTTCTTC.

V and J are TRBV9 and TRBJ2-1, with 10 nucleotides matching TRBD2. Germline CDR1 and CDR2: SGDLS and YYNGEE. The CDR3 extends over 18 amino acids. V lost 6 bases, J lost 1 base, and 13 bases stayed unmatched. The CDR3, as DNA: TGTGCCAGCACCTATGGACTAGCGGTCCCAATGTCCTACAATGAGCAGTTCTTC. It yields the protein CASTYGLAVPMSYNEQFF.

In this sample, this clonotype is medium-sized (0.01 to 0.1%). The chain links TRBV18 to TRBJ2-5; D tentatively fits TRBD1 or TRBD2 (5 bases each). Germline V gene sequence: CDR1 KGHSH, CDR2 LQKENI. The CDR3 is 17 amino acids. V shed 3 bases and J shed 2 bases, with 19 bases lying between them. The DNA of the CDR3 is TGTGCCAGCTCACCGCTTAGAGGGGCTGTCCCACAAGAGACCCAGTACTTC. Amino acids: CASSPLRGAVPQETQYF.

As for this clonotype: The junction does not match germline at one end; this may be a read error. V gene TRBV28 combines with J gene TRBJ2-3, with D possibly matching TRBD2 (5 bases). Germline-derived CDR1 and CDR2 are MDHEN and SYDVKM. CDR3 length: 15 amino acids. The CDR3 nucleotides read TGTGCCTGCAGTTTAGGAGGAGGCTACCAAGAGACCCAGTATTTT. This translates into CACSLGGGYQETQYF.

This clonotype was detected ten times or more. The V gene is TRBV7-3, the J gene TRBJ2-1; weak D call: TRBD2 (6 bases). The CDR3 has 15 amino acids. The germline V gene encodes CDR1 SGHTA and CDR2 FQGTGA. The V gene lost 2 bases and the J gene lost 4 bases, with 12 bases spanning the gap. The DNA of the CDR3 is TGTGCCAGCAGCTTACGGGGGTCCCCTTACAATGAGCAGTTCTTC. Its protein is CASSLRGSPYNEQFF.

In regard to this clonotype: A junction end diverges from the germline sequence, so it may reflect a read error. The chain recombines TRBV20-1 with TRBJ2-3; D possibly corresponds to TRBD1 (6 bases). Looked up from germline, CDR1 is DFQATT and CDR2 is SNEGSKA (reference sequence). CDR3 size: 16 residues. DNA for the CDR3: TGCAGTGCCCAAGACGTATACAGGGTAGGCACAGATACGAAGTATTTT. This codes for CSAQDVYRVGTDTKYF.

This clonotype was observed at least ten times. The chain uses TRBV7-9 and TRBJ2-6; D possibly matches TRBD1 or TRBD2 (5 bases each). Germline CDR1 SEHNR, CDR2 FQNEAQ (reference sequence). V was trimmed by 5 bases and J by 1 base, leaving 15 bases between them. This CDR3 has 17 amino acids. CDR3 region: CASSRGIGVSGANVLTF. The CDR3 DNA reads as TGTGCCAGCAGCAGAGGGATAGGGGTTTCTGGGGCCAACGTCCTGACTTTC.

Ten or more counts support this clonotype. A clone one base away is much larger, so this may be a read error. CDR3 bases: TGCAGTGCTAGAGAGACGCCGGGACGGGGGACCCAGTACTTC. Protein: CSARETPGRGTQYF. The chain has TRBV20-1 and TRBJ2-5; D possibly matches TRBD1 or TRBD2 (5 bases each). Trimming cost V 0 bases and J 7 bases, with 15 bases left between them. Germline V gene data show CDR1 as DFQATT and CDR2 as SNEGSKA (reference sequence). This CDR3 has 14 residues.